This T cell receptor (beta chain) was captured in a study of cytotoxic CD8 clonotypes in ibrutinib-treated CLL. Clones were sequenced by immunoSEQ multiplex PCR, and TCRdb holds only the in-frame ones, with some missing. This table has approximately 57,000 clones, 55% to 70% appearing once. Study outcomes and limitations: Higher clonality was seen at ibrutinib response and a return toward baseline at progression. Collection times varied between progressing and sustained-remission patients.

Concerning this clone itself: Its target is unknown.

The sequence derives from a human donor with chronic lymphocytic leukemia. This specimen consisted of PBMCs, obtained after 24 months of ibrutinib treatment.

CDR3 loop: CASSFSVAGYEQYF. CDR3 DNA: TGTGCCAGCAGTTTTTCTGTAGCGGGTTACGAGCAGTACTTC. This sequence joins TRBV27 and TRBJ2-7; 7 nucleotides match TRBD2. Germline V gene lookup returns CDR1 MNHEY and CDR2 SMNVEV (reference sequence). This CDR3 has 14 residues. J lost 4 bases, V lost 3 bases, and 6 bases had no gene match.